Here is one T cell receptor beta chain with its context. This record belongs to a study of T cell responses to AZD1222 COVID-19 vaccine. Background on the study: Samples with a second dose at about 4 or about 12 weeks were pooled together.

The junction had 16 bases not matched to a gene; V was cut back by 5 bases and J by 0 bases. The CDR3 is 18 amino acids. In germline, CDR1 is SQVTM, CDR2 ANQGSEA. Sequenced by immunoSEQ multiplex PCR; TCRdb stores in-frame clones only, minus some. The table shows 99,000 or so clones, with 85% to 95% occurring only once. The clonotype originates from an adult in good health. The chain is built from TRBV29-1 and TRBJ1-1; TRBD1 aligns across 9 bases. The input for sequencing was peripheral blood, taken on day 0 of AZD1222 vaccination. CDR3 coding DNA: TGCAGCGTTAGGCTCACCGACAGGGGGGGACCAATGAACACTGAAGCTTTCTTT. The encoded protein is CSVRLTDRGGPMNTEAFF.